This entry lists 10 T cell receptor beta chains sequenced from one sample in a study of cytomegalovirus exposure and HLA in healthy donors. Use of 60 Vbeta and 13 Jbeta primers characterized the PCR. Profiled with immunoSEQ multiplex PCR; TCRdb holds only in-frame clones, not every one. The table includes 150,000 or so clones, 65% to 80% detected once. The sequenced sample was PBMCs. The origin of the receptors is a male donor in good health and CMV-seropositive.

This clone was seen a handful of times. The chain links TRBV19 to TRBJ2-1, with D possibly TRBD1 on 6 matching bases. The CDR3 covers 15 residues. V was shortened by 6 bases and J by 9 bases, with 21 bases between the two germline ends. Germline lookup yields CDR1 LNHDA and CDR2 SQIVND (reference sequence). CDR3 in amino acids: CASRQGHGKVAEQFF. The CDR3 nucleotides are TGTGCCAGTAGACAGGGACACGGGAAAGTGGCTGAGCAGTTCTTC.

The rearrangement uses TRBV7-6 and TRBJ2-4; D possibly corresponds to TRBD2 (6 bases). This CDR3 has 15 amino acids. Trimming pared 1 base from V and 9 bases from J, leaving 16 bases between. Germline V CDR1 and CDR2: SGHVS, FNYEAQ. CDR3 in DNA: TGTGCCAGCAGCTTAGACGGGACTCCCTCCAGCATTCAGTACTTC. Encoded protein: CASSLDGTPSSIQYF.

This chain joins TRBV9 and TRBJ2-7, with D perhaps matching TRBD2 (7 bases). The CDR3 is made up of 17 amino acids. V lost 0 bases and J lost 2, with 18 bases in between. Germline CDR1 reads SGDLS; CDR2 reads YYNGEE. The DNA for the CDR3 is TGTGCCAGCAGCGTAGGGGGGCCGGGACTACCCCCCTACGAGCAGTACTTC. Translation gives CASSVGGPGLPPYEQYF.

The CDR3 bases are TGTGCCATCGAGGACAGGGGGTACGAGCAGTACTTC. Translated: CAIEDRGYEQYF. The genes are TRBV10-3 and TRBJ2-7, with TRBD1 matching 10 bases. Germline CDR1 is ENHRY and CDR2 is SYGVKD. V was pared by 8 bases and J by 4 bases, with 2 bases of the junction left unmatched. The CDR3 has 12 residues.

A single count supports this clone. The chain recombines TRBV27 with TRBJ2-1; 10 positions agree with TRBD2. Germline loops: CDR1 MNHEY, CDR2 SMNVEV (reference sequence). The CDR3 consists of 14 residues. With V trimmed by 6 bases and J by 5 bases, 4 bases remained unmatched. The CDR3 is CASRWTSGNNEQFF. The CDR3 nucleotides are TGTGCCAGCAGGTGGACTAGCGGTAACAATGAGCAGTTCTTC.

The chain is built from TRBV6-5 and TRBJ2-7; 10 bases fit TRBD1. CDR1 and CDR2 from the germline V gene are MNHEY and SVGAGI. V shed 5 bases, J shed 5 bases, and the junction held 6 bases outside the gene matches. The CDR3 is 14 residues long. The CDR3 loop reads CASSGGQGGDEQYF. DNA for the CDR3: TGTGCCAGCAGTGGTGGACAGGGGGGAGACGAGCAGTACTTC.

The chain joins TRBV7-8 to TRBJ1-3, with unresolved D. The germline V and J ends were trimmed by 4 bases and 2 bases, with 15 bases remaining between them. CDR3 length: 16 amino acids. Per the germline V gene, CDR1 is SGHVS and CDR2 is FQNEAQ. Here the CDR3 reads CASSSEGPDPGNTIYF. CDR3 bases: TGTGCCAGCAGCTCAGAGGGCCCTGACCCTGGAAACACCATATATTTT.

The rearrangement uses TRBV5-1 and TRBJ2-5, with 7 bases that match TRBD1. Germline CDR1 reads SGHRS; CDR2 reads YFSETQ. This CDR3 is built from 14 residues. J gave up 2 bases and V 4 bases, and 5 bases lay outside the gene matches. The CDR3 region is CASSEGQTQETQYF. The CDR3 bases are TGCGCCAGCAGCGAGGGACAGACGCAAGAGACCCAGTACTTC.

This chain joins TRBV5-1 and TRBJ2-5; D is perhaps TRBD1 (6 bases). The germline V gene has CDR1 SGHRS and CDR2 YFSETQ. Trimming took 0 bases from V and 5 from J, leaving 14 bases between them. The CDR3 has 15 amino acids. The CDR3 DNA is TGCGCCAGCAGCTTGGCCTCAGGGGCCGGGGAGACCCAGTACTTC. Amino acids: CASSLASGAGETQYF.

The table lists this clone with a count of one. The gene calls are TRBV19 and TRBJ1-1; TRBD1 agrees at 10 bases. V gave up 7 bases and J gave up 4 bases; unmatched junction bases: 9. This CDR3 contains 15 residues. Per germline, CDR1 LNHDA and CDR2 SQIVND (reference sequence). Here the CDR3 DNA reads TGTGCCAGTAACGCCGGGACAGGGGCTGGCACTGAAGCTTTCTTT. Protein sequence: CASNAGTGAGTEAFF.